This T cell receptor beta chain was retrieved from a study of blood T cells in healthy people across ages. With regard to this clonotype: What it recognizes is unknown.

The study's findings and limits: Calculation of diversity from one million T cells yielded estimates considered to be underestimates. The CMV status of each donor remained undetermined, and this could have confounded shifts in expanded clonotypes.

Through a sample-barcoded 5' primer and a J-beta primer mix, a second PCR was run for 7 to 11 cycles. TCRdb re-analysed the 5' RACE reads in MiXCR, keeping a single row per CDR3 protein. This sample has some 690,000 distinct CDR3 sequences, with approximately 21% found just once. This TCR was sampled from an older man in good health. What was sequenced was blood.

For the CDR3, the DNA is TGTGCCAGCAGCTATCTGATGCGCATACAGGGAGGGGATAGTGGCTACACCTTC. This translates into CASSYLMRIQGGDSGYTF. V usage is TRBV7-9 and J usage is TRBJ1-2; tentatively, D is TRBD1 (6 bases). The CDR3 runs 18 residues. CDR1 SEHNR and CDR2 FQNEAQ come from the germline V gene (reference sequence). The V end lost 4 bases, the J end lost 7 bases, and 28 bases lay between the germline ends. Full variable domain (remainder filled in from reference TRBV7-9 and TRBJ1-2): DTGVSQNPRHKITKRGQNVTFRCDPISEHNRLYWYRQTLGQGPEFLTYFQNEAQLEKSRLLSDRFSAERPKGSFSTLEIQRTEQGDSAMYLCASSYLMRIQGGDSGYTFGSGTRLTVV.